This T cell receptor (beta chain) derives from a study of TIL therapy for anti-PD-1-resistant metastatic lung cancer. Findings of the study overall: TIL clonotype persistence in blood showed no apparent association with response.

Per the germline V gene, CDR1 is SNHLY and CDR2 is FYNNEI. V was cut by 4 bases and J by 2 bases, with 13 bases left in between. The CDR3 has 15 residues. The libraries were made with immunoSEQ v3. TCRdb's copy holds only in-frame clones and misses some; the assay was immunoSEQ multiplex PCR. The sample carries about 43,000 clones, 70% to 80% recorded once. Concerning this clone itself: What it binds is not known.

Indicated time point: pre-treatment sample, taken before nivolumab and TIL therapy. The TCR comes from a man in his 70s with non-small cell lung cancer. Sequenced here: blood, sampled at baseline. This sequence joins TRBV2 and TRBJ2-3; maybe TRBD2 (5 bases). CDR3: CASSVSGTATDTQYF. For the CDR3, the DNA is TGTGCCAGCAGTGTGAGCGGAACCGCCACAGATACGCAGTATTTT.